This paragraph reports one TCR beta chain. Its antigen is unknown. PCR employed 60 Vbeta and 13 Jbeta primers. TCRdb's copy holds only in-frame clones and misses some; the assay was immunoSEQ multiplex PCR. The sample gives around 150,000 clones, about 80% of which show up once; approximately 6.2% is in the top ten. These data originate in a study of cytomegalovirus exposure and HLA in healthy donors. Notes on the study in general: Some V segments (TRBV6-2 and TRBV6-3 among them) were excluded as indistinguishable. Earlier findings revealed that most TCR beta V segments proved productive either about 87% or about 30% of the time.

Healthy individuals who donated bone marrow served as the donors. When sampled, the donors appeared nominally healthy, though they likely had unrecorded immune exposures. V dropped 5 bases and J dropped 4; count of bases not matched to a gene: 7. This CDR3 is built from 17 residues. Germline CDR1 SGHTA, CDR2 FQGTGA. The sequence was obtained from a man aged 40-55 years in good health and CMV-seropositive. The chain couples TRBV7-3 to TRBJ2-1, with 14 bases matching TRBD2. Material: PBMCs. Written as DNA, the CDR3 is TGTGCCAGCAGCAGACTAGCGGGAGGGGTCCTTTACAATGAGCAGTTCTTC. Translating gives CASSRLAGGVLYNEQFF.